This TCR beta chain derives from a study of T cells in Graves' hyperthyroidism and ophthalmopathy. Overall study findings and caveats: The majority of expanded thyroid clonotypes above 0.001 also appeared in blood.

Amplified TCR beta CDR3 regions came from RNA transcripts. HTBI primers were used for first-round RT-PCR of the TCR CDR3. Via MiXCR, TCRdb re-called the multiplex PCR reads, giving one row per CDR3 protein. Counted here are a few hundred thousand distinct CDR3 sequences, more than 13% occurring once; the ten biggest clones make up approximately 30%. This CDR3 has 13 residues. V lost 1 base and J lost 6, with 11 bases in between. Germline assignment: CDR1 SGHRS and CDR2 YFSETQ. This clonotype showed up just a few times. Its antigen remains unidentified. The genes are TRBV5-1 and TRBJ2-7; unclear D gene. Sequences were obtained from blood. This sequence was found in a woman aged 25 to 45 with Graves' hyperthyroidism. The CDR3 region is CASSLYPDGEQYF. The CDR3 coding sequence is TGCGCCAGCAGCTTGTATCCGGACGGCGAGCAGTACTTC.